Reported below is one T cell receptor beta chain. Its antigen is not identified. Using immunoSEQ multiplex PCR, the repertoire was profiled, and TCRdb retains in-frame clones only, with some absent. Here the sample spans 60,000 to 65,000 clones, more than 95% being singletons. Germline V gene lookup returns CDR1 ENHRY and CDR2 SYGVKD. Trimming left V 4 bases short and J 0 bases short, with 6 bases between. CDR3 length equals 13 residues. The data are from a study of Tregs in tolerant kidney transplant recipients. General study points: Biological reproducibility was not directly addressed in this study. Antigen-driven expansion was suggested because donor-specific Tregs expanded more than all Tregs in tolerant patients.

CD4+CD25+CD127- Tregs, CD4+CD25- non-Tregs, CD4 and CD8 cells were sorted. The TCR was taken from a human donor who received a combined kidney and bone marrow transplant. This sequence joins TRBV10-3 and TRBJ2-5; no firm D call. Sequences were derived from Tregs from blood, sampled before the transplant. CDR3 DNA: TGTGCCATCAGTGGTTGGCACCAAGAGACCCAGTACTTC. Its protein is CAISGWHQETQYF.